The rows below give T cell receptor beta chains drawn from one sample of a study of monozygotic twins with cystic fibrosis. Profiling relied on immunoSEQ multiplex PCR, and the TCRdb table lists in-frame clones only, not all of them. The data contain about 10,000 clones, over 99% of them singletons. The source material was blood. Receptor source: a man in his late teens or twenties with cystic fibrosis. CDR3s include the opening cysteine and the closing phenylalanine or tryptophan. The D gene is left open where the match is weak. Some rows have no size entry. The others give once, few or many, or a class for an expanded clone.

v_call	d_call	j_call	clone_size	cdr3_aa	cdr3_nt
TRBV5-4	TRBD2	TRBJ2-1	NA	CASSLLAGGSSSYNEQFF	TGTGCCAGCAGCTTATTAGCGGGGGGGTCCAGCTCCTACAATGAGCAGTTCTTC
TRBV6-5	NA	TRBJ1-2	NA	CASSYEVSYGYTF	TGTGCCAGCAGTTACGAGGTTTCCTATGGCTACACCTTC
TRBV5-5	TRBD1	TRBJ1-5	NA	CASSFTTGTGDQPQHF	TGTGCCAGCAGCTTTACCACCGGGACAGGGGATCAGCCCCAGCATTTT
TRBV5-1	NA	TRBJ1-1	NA	CASSWGDTEAFF	TGCGCCAGCAGCTGGGGAGACACTGAAGCTTTCTTT
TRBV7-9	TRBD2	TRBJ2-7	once	CASSPRAGNSYEQYF	TGTGCCAGCAGCCCGAGAGCGGGAAACTCCTACGAGCAGTACTTC
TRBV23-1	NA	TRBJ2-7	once	CASSPPTSYEQYF	TGCGCCAGCAGTCCCCCAACCTCCTACGAGCAGTACTTC
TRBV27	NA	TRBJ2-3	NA	CASRGTGSLGADTQYF	TGTGCCAGCAGGGGAACGGGCTCCCTGGGGGCAGATACGCAGTATTTT
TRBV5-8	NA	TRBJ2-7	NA	CASSPAYEQYF	TGTGCCAGCAGCCCGGCCTACGAGCAGTACTTC
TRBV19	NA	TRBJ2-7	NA	CASSTGPSYEQYF	TGTGCCAGTAGTACGGGACCTTCCTACGAGCAGTACTTC
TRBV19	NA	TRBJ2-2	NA	CASSIQAGTGELFF	TGTGCCAGTAGCATCCAGGCAGGGACCGGGGAGCTGTTTTTT
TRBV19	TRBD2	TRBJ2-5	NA	CASSSGTSGYETQYF	TGTGCCAGTAGTTCGGGGACTAGCGGTTATGAGACCCAGTACTTC
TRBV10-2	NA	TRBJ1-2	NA	CASSEMRGYTF	TGCGCCAGCAGTGAAATGCGGGGCTACACCTTC
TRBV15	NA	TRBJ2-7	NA	CATSRDYGLPNYEQYF	TGTGCCACCAGCAGAGATTACGGGCTCCCAAACTACGAGCAGTACTTC